This TCR beta chain stems from a study of cytomegalovirus exposure and HLA in healthy donors. Study-wide results and limits: The listing of roughly 160 TCR beta chains classed them as cytomegalovirus-associated.

This CDR3 has 15 residues. V lost 2 bases and J lost 1, with 9 bases in between. CDR1 and CDR2 (germline): MNHEY, SVGAGI. Concerning this clone itself: What it binds is not known.

Using immunoSEQ multiplex PCR, the repertoire was profiled, and TCRdb retains in-frame clones only, with some absent. The sample includes some 250,000 clones, around 90% of them seen just once. The sample was PBMCs. The TCR sequence derives from a woman younger than 30 in good health and CMV-seronegative. V is TRBV6-5 and J is TRBJ1-3; a weak D match, TRBD1 (6 bases). CDR3 coding DNA: TGTGCCAGCAGTTACACCACAGGGTCTGGAAACACCATATATTTT. Amino acids: CASSYTTGSGNTIYF.